The 10 T cell receptor beta chains presented below share a single source sample, sequenced in a study of naive and memory T cell subsets. Both TRBC1 and TRBC2 were covered by a beta constant-region primer of two equimolar oligonucleotides. TCRdb redid the calling of the UMI-ligation and nested PCR reads with MiXCR, one entry per CDR3 protein. The sample holds tens of thousands of distinct CDR3 sequences, 13% seen once. Sequencing was done on a sample of effector memory CD4+ T cells from blood. The subset here: effector memory, CD45RA- CD27-. The source of these receptors is a human donor in good health.

The V gene is TRBV19, the J gene TRBJ2-7; 16 nucleotides line up with TRBD2. Germline V lookup: CDR1 LNHDA, CDR2 SQIVND (reference sequence). Trimming at V came to 4 bases and at J to 4 bases, leaving 4 bases not matched to a gene. The CDR3 length is 16 residues. CDR3 coding DNA: TGTGCCAGTAGTACCGGGACTAGCGGGAGGGGTTACGAGCAGTACTTC. This encodes CASSTGTSGRGYEQYF.

This clonotype showed up just a few times. The chain is built from TRBV20-1 and TRBJ2-7; 9 bases agree with TRBD2. CDR1 and CDR2 from the germline V gene are DFQATT and SNEGSKA (reference sequence). V gave up 0 bases and J gave up 0 bases; unmatched junction bases: 3. The CDR3 runs 15 residues. CDR3 in amino acids: CSAREGGRASYEQYF. The CDR3 DNA reads TGCAGTGCTAGAGAAGGCGGGAGGGCCTCCTACGAGCAGTACTTC.

This clonotype was found many times. The CDR3 is CSASPGGSLQETQYF. The CDR3 bases are TGCAGTGCTAGTCCTGGCGGGAGTCTCCAAGAGACCCAGTACTTC. The chain is built from TRBV20-1 and TRBJ2-5, with 7 bases aligning to TRBD2. This CDR3 is built from 15 residues. Trimming removed 3 bases from V and 1 base from J; junction bases left unmatched: 8. The germline V gene has CDR1 DFQATT and CDR2 SNEGSKA (reference sequence).

The chain combines TRBV20-1 with TRBJ1-1; D unclear. CDR3 size: 13 residues. The V and J ends lost 2 bases and 6 bases respectively, with 13 bases between them. The V gene's germline CDR1 is DFQATT and CDR2 SNEGSKA (reference sequence). This chain's CDR3 is CSARRRAWAEAFF. DNA of the CDR3: TGCAGTGCTAGACGGAGGGCTTGGGCTGAAGCTTTCTTT.

The rearrangement joins TRBV2 to TRBJ2-6; D tentatively reads TRBD1 or TRBD2 (6 bases each). This CDR3 has 15 residues. V was shortened by 11 bases and J by 1 base, with 15 bases between the two germline ends. CDR1 and CDR2 (germline): SNHLY, FYNNEI. The CDR3 is CASQGGGSGANVLTF. CDR3 nucleotide sequence: TGTGCCTCCCAAGGAGGGGGATCTGGGGCCAACGTCCTGACTTTC.

The chain joins TRBV7-2 to TRBJ2-5; D remains unclear. Trimming cost V 5 bases and J 3 bases, with 10 bases left between them. The CDR3 is made up of 13 amino acids. CDR1 is SGHTA and CDR2 is FQGNSA in the germline V gene. DNA for the CDR3: TGTGCCAGCAGCCCGAGCTACAAAGAGACCCAGTACTTC. Protein sequence: CASSPSYKETQYF.

This clonotype appeared a few times. The V and J genes are TRBV27 and TRBJ1-6, with a possible D match to TRBD1 (5 bases). Germline assignment: CDR1 MNHEY and CDR2 SMNVEV (reference sequence). The CDR3 is 14 amino acids. Trimming took 7 bases from V and 9 from J, leaving 16 bases between them. This CDR3 reads CASTGSGFTSPLHF. The CDR3 bases are TGTGCCAGCACCGGCTCAGGGTTCACTTCACCCCTCCACTTT.

V gene TRBV7-9 combines with J gene TRBJ2-3; possibly TRBD2 for D (6 bases). This CDR3 spans 18 amino acids. V gave up 5 bases and J gave up 4 bases, with 25 bases separating them. The V gene's germline CDR1 is SEHNR and CDR2 FQNEAQ (reference sequence). CDR3: CASSLKFPGELHADTQYF. The CDR3 nucleotides are TGTGCCAGCAGCCTTAAATTTCCGGGGGAGCTACATGCAGATACGCAGTATTTT.

This clonotype has at least ten counts. The chain joins TRBV4-1 to TRBJ2-1; D may match TRBD1 or TRBD2 (5 bases each). Trimming cost V 0 bases and J 8 bases, with 20 bases left between them. Germline V gene lookup returns CDR1 MGHRA and CDR2 YSYEKL. The CDR3 spans 17 residues. CDR3 region: CASSQDPTGWGNDEQFF. The CDR3 coding sequence is TGCGCCAGCAGCCAAGATCCCACGGGTTGGGGGAACGATGAGCAGTTCTTC.

This clonotype was picked up many times. The chain recombines TRBV11-2 with TRBJ2-2; D remains ambiguous. Per the germline V gene, CDR1 is SGHAT and CDR2 is FQNNGV. The CDR3 loop spans 17 amino acids. V was cut by 6 bases and J by 1 base, with 18 bases left in between. In nucleotides, the CDR3 is TGTGCCAGCAGACCAACTCGACGGTCACGGAACACCGGGGAGCTGTTTTTT. Protein sequence: CASRPTRRSRNTGELFF.